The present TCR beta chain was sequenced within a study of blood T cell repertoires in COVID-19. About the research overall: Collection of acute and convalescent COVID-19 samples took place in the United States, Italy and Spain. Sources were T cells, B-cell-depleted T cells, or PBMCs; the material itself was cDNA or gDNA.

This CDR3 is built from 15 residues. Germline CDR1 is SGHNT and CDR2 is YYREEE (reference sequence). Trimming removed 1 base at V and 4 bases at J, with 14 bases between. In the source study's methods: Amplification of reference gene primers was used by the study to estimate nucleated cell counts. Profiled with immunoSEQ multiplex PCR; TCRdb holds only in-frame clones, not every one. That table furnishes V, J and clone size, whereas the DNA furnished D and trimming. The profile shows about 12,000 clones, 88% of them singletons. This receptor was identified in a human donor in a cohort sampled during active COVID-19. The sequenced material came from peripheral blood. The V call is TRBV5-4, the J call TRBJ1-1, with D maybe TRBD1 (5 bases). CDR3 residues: CASSLMGQVPTEAFF. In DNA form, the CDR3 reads TGTGCCAGCAGCTTGATGGGGCAGGTCCCCACTGAAGCTTTCTTT. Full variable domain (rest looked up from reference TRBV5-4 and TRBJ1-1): ETGVTQSPTHLIKTRGQQVTLRCSSQSGHNTVSWYQQALGQGPQFIFQYYREEENGRGNFPPRFSGLQFPNYSSELNVNALELDDSALYLCASSLMGQVPTEAFFGQGTRLTVV.